The next 14 T cell receptor beta chains were all read from a single sample in a study of T cell responses to AZD1222 COVID-19 vaccine. Libraries were prepared by immunoSEQ multiplex PCR; TCRdb keeps only in-frame clonotypes and omits some of them. Of fewer than 200,000 clones listed, 90% to 95% are singletons. The sample in question was peripheral blood, obtained 28 days after the second AZD1222 dose. The receptors here all came from an adult who received the AZD1222 COVID-19 vaccine.

V is TRBV6-5 and J is TRBJ2-7, with 10 bases fitting TRBD1. The CDR3 spans 15 residues. CDR1 and CDR2 (germline): MNHEY, SVGAGI. Germline trimming cut 5 bases from V and 4 bases from J; bases unmatched to any gene: 8. CDR3 DNA: TGTGCCAGCAGTCCCCTTCGGGACAGGGGATACGAGCAGTACTTC. Its translation: CASSPLRDRGYEQYF.

This chain connects TRBV5-1 to TRBJ2-5; 8 bases match TRBD1. The V gene's germline CDR1 is SGHRS and CDR2 YFSETQ. This CDR3 spans 13 amino acids. The ends lost 5 bases at V and 7 bases at J; junction bases unmatched: 7. The DNA of the CDR3 is TGCGCCAGCAGATCTGGACAGGGAGGGACCCAGTACTTC. Translating gives CASRSGQGGTQYF.

This clone qualifies as medium-sized (0.01 to 0.1%). The rearrangement joins TRBV13 to TRBJ2-1, with D perhaps TRBD1 or TRBD2 (6 bases each). This CDR3 has 16 amino acids. V dropped 2 bases and J dropped 0 bases, with 11 bases sitting between them. CDR1 and CDR2 (germline): PRHDT, FYEKMQ (reference sequence). CDR3 amino acids: CASSLYGGHSYNEQFF. The DNA for the CDR3 is TGTGCCAGCAGCTTATACGGGGGCCACTCCTACAATGAGCAGTTCTTC.

The chain employs TRBV11-3 and TRBJ2-7, with a possible D match to TRBD1 (6 bases). The germline V gene encodes CDR1 SGHNT and CDR2 YENEEA. CDR3 size: 15 residues. The V end was cut by 1 base, the J end by 0 bases, with 10 bases between. This CDR3 reads CASSLGLGASYEQYF. The CDR3 coding sequence is TGTGCCAGCAGCTTAGGGTTGGGGGCCTCCTACGAGCAGTACTTC.

The chain employs TRBV5-5 and TRBJ1-1; D is possibly TRBD1 (6 bases). This CDR3 spans 16 amino acids. The V end lost 0 bases, the J end lost 5 bases, and 17 bases lay between the germline ends. Germline assignment: CDR1 SGHKS and CDR2 YYEKEE (reference sequence). The CDR3 reads CASSLGARQVGTEAFF. The CDR3 nucleotides are TGTGCCAGCAGCTTGGGGGCCCGACAGGTGGGGACTGAAGCTTTCTTT.

This chain connects TRBV7-8 to TRBJ1-2; TRBD1 matches at 10 bases. This CDR3 is built from 15 residues. The V gene end was trimmed by 5 bases and the J gene end by 2 bases; junction bases not matched to a gene: 5. Germline V gene data show CDR1 as SGHVS and CDR2 as FQNEAQ. This chain's CDR3 is CASSLRGQGNYGYTF. The CDR3 DNA sequence: TGTGCCAGCAGCCTACGGGGACAGGGGAACTATGGCTACACCTTC.

The rearrangement uses TRBV10-3 and TRBJ1-1; D perhaps matches TRBD1 (5 bases). The CDR3 runs to 14 residues. The V end lost 3 bases, the J end lost 10 bases, and 18 bases lay between the germline ends. Germline V CDR1 and CDR2: ENHRY, SYGVKD. The CDR3 sequence: CAISDWKVGTLAFF. CDR3 in DNA: TGTGCCATCAGTGATTGGAAGGTGGGGACTTTAGCTTTCTTT.

The chain links TRBV30 to TRBJ2-7, with 9 bases identical to TRBD1. In germline, CDR1 is GTSNPN, CDR2 SVGIG (reference sequence). This CDR3 has 14 residues. The junction had 8 bases not matched to a gene; V was cut back by 4 bases and J by 4 bases. DNA of the CDR3: TGTGCCTGGACGGGTGGGACAGGGAGGTACGAGCAGTACTTC. Its protein product is CAWTGGTGRYEQYF.

This chain connects TRBV10-3 to TRBJ2-7, with 10 positions matching TRBD2. The CDR3 has 13 amino acids. Trimming took 6 bases from V and 5 from J; bases not matched to a gene: 4. CDR1 and CDR2 from the germline V gene are ENHRY and SYGVKD. CDR3 nucleotides: TGTGCCATCAGCTTCAGCGGGGGGGACGAGCAGTACTTC. Its protein product is CAISFSGGDEQYF.

V and J are TRBV9 and TRBJ2-7; D is perhaps TRBD2 (6 bases). Germline loops: CDR1 SGDLS, CDR2 YYNGEE. The CDR3 length is 15 residues. The ends were cut back, 0 bases at V and 4 bases at J, with 14 bases in the middle. The CDR3 bases are TGTGCCAGCAGCGTAGCTGATCAGGGAGGATACGAGCAGTACTTC. Its translation is CASSVADQGGYEQYF. Full variable domain (remainder filled in from reference TRBV9 and TRBJ2-7): DSGVTQTPKHLITATGQRVTLRCSPRSGDLSVYWYQQSLDQGLQFLIQYYNGEERAKGNILERFSAQQFPDLHSELNLSSLELGDSALYFCASSVADQGGYEQYFGPGTRLTVT.

This clone was counted once. The chain couples TRBV5-1 to TRBJ2-7; D gene uncertain. V was pared by 0 bases and J by 3 bases, with 1 base between. The CDR3 sequence is 11 residues long. Germline loops: CDR1 SGHRS, CDR2 YFSETQ. CDR3 sequence: CASSLDYEQYF. Here the CDR3 DNA reads TGCGCCAGCAGCTTGGACTACGAGCAGTACTTC.

The chain couples TRBV19 to TRBJ2-2; perhaps TRBD1 as D (6 bases). CDR1 and CDR2 from the germline V gene are LNHDA and SQIVND (reference sequence). The length of the CDR3 is 14 residues. Trimming removed 7 bases at V and 7 bases at J, with 16 bases between. The CDR3 sequence is CASKGVLVGGELFF. Here the CDR3 DNA reads TGTGCCAGTAAGGGGGTTTTGGTAGGCGGGGAGCTGTTTTTT.

This chain links TRBV6-5 with TRBJ2-7; 7 nucleotides match TRBD2. Germline loops: CDR1 MNHEY, CDR2 SVGAGI. V shed 7 bases and J 4 bases; nucleotides not matched to a gene: 4. The CDR3 is 12 amino acids. CDR3 sequence (DNA): TGTGCCAGCACCGGGACTAAATACGAGCAGTACTTC. It specifies CASTGTKYEQYF.

The chain recombines TRBV7-2 with TRBJ2-2; D ambiguous. Between the trimmed V and J ends, which lost 5 bases and 5 bases, there was a span of 9 bases. The CDR3 is made up of 13 amino acids. CDR1 and CDR2 (germline): SGHTA, FQGNSA. The CDR3 coding sequence is TGTGCCAGCAGCCCCCTCGGGACCGGGGAGCTGTTTTTT. Amino acids: CASSPLGTGELFF. The variable domain in full, with the rest retrieved from reference TRBV7-2 and TRBJ2-2, is GAGVSQSPSNKVTEKGKDVELRCDPISGHTALYWYRQSLGQGLEFLIYFQGNSAPDKSGLPSDRFSAERTGGSVSTLTIQRTQQEDSAVYLCASSPLGTGELFFGEGSRLTVL.